What follows is one TCR beta chain and its context. Antigen specificity is unknown. This entry comes from a study of post-analysis software for immune sequencing data. The CDR3 is 15 amino acids. The V gene's germline CDR1 is GTSNPN and CDR2 SVGIG (reference sequence). Trimming removed 5 bases from V and 1 base from J, with 18 bases in between. Overall study findings and caveats: Patients carried 4 or 5 TRBV segments more frequently than controls did, and TRBV5-6, TRBV5-1 and TRBV20-1 were among them. Significantly decreased normalized Chao1 diversity was recorded for multiple sclerosis patients relative to controls.

The TCR beta cDNA libraries contained unique molecular identifiers. MiXCR, applied by TCRdb to the PCR reads, yields one record per CDR3 protein. This sample carries approximately 730,000 distinct CDR3 sequences, 46% of them seen once, and the ten largest clones take roughly 4.5%. The sequence derives from a girl aged 10 to 17 with multiple sclerosis. The chain couples TRBV30 to TRBJ2-7; possibly TRBD1 for D (8 bases). Sequences were obtained from blood. CDR3 DNA sequence: TGTGCCTGGGAGCCTGACAGGGGAGGGTCCTACGAGCAGTACTTC. It translates to CAWEPDRGGSYEQYF.